This section outlines one TCR beta chain sequence together with its context. Its antigen is undetermined. The data originate from a study of shared clonotypes between healthy human individuals. The CDR3 runs 16 residues. V lost 5 bases and J lost 1, with 14 bases in between. CDR1 and CDR2 from the germline V gene are SGHAT and FQNNGV. Terminally differentiated effector memory CD45RA+ cells were excluded by CCR7 positive selection of CD45RO-negative cells. Those who donated were healthy HIV-negative adults, with no recent acute infections or vaccinations reported. Study results and caveats: Across a handful of donors, naive CD4 shared roughly 5.1%, naive CD8 3.5% to 4%, memory CD4 roughly 2.1%, memory CD8 around 0.36%. Measured sharing among donors was expected to vary with sequencing depth.

Sequencing used immunoSEQ multiplex PCR; TCRdb keeps in-frame clones, though not all of them. The sample holds about 800,000 clones, 96% seen once. This clonotype was obtained from a man aged 30 to 45 in good health. V is TRBV11-2 and J is TRBJ2-2; the D gene is possibly TRBD2 (5 bases). Material: naive CD8+ T cells sorted from blood. This CDR3 reads CASSPGRSGNTGELFF. The CDR3 bases are TGTGCCAGCAGCCCCGGCCGCAGCGGGAACACCGGGGAGCTGTTTTTT. The whole variable domain, filled in from reference TRBV11-2 and TRBJ2-2, reads EAGVAQSPRYKIIEKRQSVAFWCNPISGHATLYWYQQILGQGPKLLIQFQNNGVVDDSQLPKDRFSAERLKGVDSTLKIQPAKLEDSAVYLCASSPGRSGNTGELFFGEGSRLTVL.